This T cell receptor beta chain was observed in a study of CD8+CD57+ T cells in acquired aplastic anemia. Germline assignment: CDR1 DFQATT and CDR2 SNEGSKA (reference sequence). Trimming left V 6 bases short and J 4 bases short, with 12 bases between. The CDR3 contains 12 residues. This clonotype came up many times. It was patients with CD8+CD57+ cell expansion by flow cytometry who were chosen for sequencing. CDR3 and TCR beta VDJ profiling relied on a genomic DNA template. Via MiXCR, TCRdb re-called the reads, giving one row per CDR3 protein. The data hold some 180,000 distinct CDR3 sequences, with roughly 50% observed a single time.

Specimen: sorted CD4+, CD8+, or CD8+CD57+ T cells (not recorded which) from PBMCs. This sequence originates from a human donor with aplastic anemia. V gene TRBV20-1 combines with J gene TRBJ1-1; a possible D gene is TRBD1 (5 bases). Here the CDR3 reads CSAPGHATEAFF. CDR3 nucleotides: TGCAGTGCCCCTGGACACGCCACTGAAGCTTTCTTT.